These 16 T cell receptor beta chains were all obtained from the same sample, sequenced in a study of cytotoxic CD8 clonotypes in ibrutinib-treated CLL. Assay used: immunoSEQ multiplex PCR; TCRdb lists only in-frame clones, some missing. The table includes hundreds of thousands of clones, about 64% detected once. Sequenced material: PBMCs, taken after 36 months of ibrutinib treatment. Receptors originate from a human donor with chronic lymphocytic leukemia.

This clone was picked up a small number of times. CDR3 loop: CASSVVSGAEGYTF. In DNA, the CDR3 is TGTGCCAGCAGCGTAGTTTCAGGGGCTGAGGGCTACACCTTC. The chain recombines TRBV9 with TRBJ1-2; a weak D match, TRBD1 (6 bases). V lost 0 bases and J lost 8, with 14 bases in between. The V gene's germline CDR1 is SGDLS and CDR2 YYNGEE. The CDR3 totals 14 residues.

The V call is TRBV28, the J call TRBJ2-5, with unresolved D. Looked up from germline, CDR1 is MDHEN and CDR2 is SYDVKM. The CDR3 extends over 14 amino acids. V was cut by 5 bases and J by 4 bases, with 14 bases left in between. The CDR3 nucleotides read TGTGCCAGCAGTCCCCCCCCCAAGGGAGAGACCCAGTACTTC. It yields the protein CASSPPPKGETQYF.

The chain couples TRBV10-2 to TRBJ2-7; TRBD2 agrees at 8 bases. With V trimmed by 6 bases and J by 2 bases, 12 bases remained unmatched. The CDR3 length is 16 residues. The germline CDR1 and CDR2 sequences are WSHSY and SAAADI. The CDR3 nucleotides are TGCGCCAGCAGCGCGACTAGGCGGGGGGTCCCCTACGAGCAGTACTTC. Amino acid sequence: CASSATRRGVPYEQYF.

This chain joins TRBV7-6 and TRBJ1-3; D not certain. CDR3 size: 17 residues. V lost 5 bases to trimming and J lost 0 bases, with 17 bases between them. The germline gives CDR1 SGHVS, CDR2 FNYEAQ. The DNA for the CDR3 is TGTGCCAGCAGCCCCAGTTGGCGGTTGGGCTCTGGAAACACCATATATTTT. It translates to CASSPSWRLGSGNTIYF. The variable domain in full, with the rest retrieved from reference TRBV7-6 and TRBJ1-3, is GAGVSQSPRYKVTKRGQDVALRCDPISGHVSLYWYRQALGQGPEFLTYFNYEAQQDKSGLPNDRFSAERPEGSISTLTIQRTEQRDSAMYRCASSPSWRLGSGNTIYFGEGSWLTVV.

This sequence joins TRBV7-2 and TRBJ2-5; weak D call: TRBD2 (5 bases). The CDR3 sequence is 16 residues long. V lost 0 bases, J lost 2 bases, and 13 bases lay in between. Looked up from germline, CDR1 is SGHTA and CDR2 is FQGNSA. As DNA, the CDR3 is TGTGCCAGCAGCTTAGCCCCGCCAGCGGTACAAGAGACCCAGTACTTC. Its translation is CASSLAPPAVQETQYF.

Only a few counts were recorded for this clone. V usage is TRBV2 and J usage is TRBJ2-7, with TRBD1 matching over 10 bases. Trimming at V came to 6 bases and at J to 3 bases, leaving 5 bases not matched to a gene. The CDR3 totals 14 residues. The V gene's germline CDR1 is SNHLY and CDR2 FYNNEI. The chain's CDR3 is CASRGDRGGYEQYF. CDR3 DNA sequence: TGTGCCAGCAGGGGGGACAGGGGAGGCTACGAGCAGTACTTC.

The chain recombines TRBV12-5 with TRBJ2-5; 9 bases are shared with TRBD1. The V gene's germline CDR1 is LGHNT and CDR2 FRNRAP. V dropped 7 bases and J dropped 9; count of bases not matched to a gene: 3. There are 11 residues in the CDR3. CDR3 DNA sequence: TGTGCTAGTGCGAGACAGGGGGCCCAGTACTTC. This sequence encodes CASARQGAQYF.

The chain couples TRBV10-2 to TRBJ1-6; D is uncertain. Per the germline V gene, CDR1 is WSHSY and CDR2 is SAAADI. V dropped 6 bases and J dropped 3 bases, with 12 bases sitting between them. The CDR3 is 15 residues long. The CDR3 region is CASSPTTLYNSPLHF. CDR3 DNA: TGCGCCAGCAGCCCCACGACACTCTATAATTCACCCCTCCACTTT.

For the CDR3, the DNA is TGTGCCAGCAGCCCAGACCTCCCGACAGGGCGCCAAGAGACCCAGTACTTC. Its protein is CASSPDLPTGRQETQYF. The chain recombines TRBV7-6 with TRBJ2-5, with 7 bases aligning to TRBD1. Looked up from germline, CDR1 is SGHVS and CDR2 is FNYEAQ. This CDR3 is built from 17 residues. The trim removed 5 bases at V and 1 base at J, leaving 13 bases unmatched.

This clone was seen more than once but under ten times. The sample holds other DNA sequences that translate to the same CDR3. The V gene is TRBV15, the J gene TRBJ2-7; no definite D call. The ends were cut back, 0 bases at V and 3 bases at J, with 9 bases in the middle. In germline, CDR1 is LNHNV, CDR2 YYDKDF (reference sequence). This CDR3 contains 14 residues. The CDR3 DNA follows: TGTGCCACCAGCAGAGATCGGGCCGGCTACGAGCAGTACTTC. This encodes CATSRDRAGYEQYF.

The rearrangement links TRBV6-1 to TRBJ1-3, with 7 bases identical to TRBD1. The CDR3 spans 13 residues. Germline values: CDR1 MNHNS, CDR2 SASEGT. V lost 6 bases and J lost 8; bases outside the gene matches: 7. The CDR3 protein is CASRLVGGHTIYF. CDR3 DNA sequence: TGTGCCAGCAGATTAGTAGGGGGCCACACCATATATTTT.

J is TRBJ1-2 and V is TRBV6-5, with D maybe TRBD1 (5 bases). The V and J ends lost 2 bases and 5 bases respectively, with 15 bases between them. The germline V gene encodes CDR1 MNHEY and CDR2 SVGAGI. This CDR3 contains 15 residues. CDR3 nucleotides: TGTGCCAGCAGTTACCATGCGGAGGGGCAGTATGGCTACACCTTC. Protein: CASSYHAEGQYGYTF.

This clone came up a few times. The chain carries TRBV28 and TRBJ2-7, with D tentatively TRBD2 (5 bases). Trimming took 6 bases from V and 6 from J, leaving 15 bases between them. Per germline, CDR1 MDHEN and CDR2 SYDVKM. CDR3 length: 13 amino acids. The CDR3 DNA sequence: TGTGCCAGCAGACCTAATACCGAGGGCGAGCAGTACTTC. Protein sequence: CASRPNTEGEQYF.

The chain is built from TRBV29-1 and TRBJ2-7; 7 nucleotides agree with TRBD2. This CDR3 contains 13 residues. Germline-derived CDR1 and CDR2 are SQVTM and ANQGSEA. The V and J ends lost 5 bases and 4 bases, in that order; junction bases with no gene match: 8. CDR3: CSVRGGNGYEQYF. CDR3 sequence (DNA): TGCAGCGTTCGCGGGGGAAACGGGTACGAGCAGTACTTC.

This clone has only a few counts. Here the CDR3 DNA reads TGTGCCAGCAGCTTGGGCAGGGCTGATGAGCAGTTCTTC. Translation gives CASSLGRADEQFF. This chain connects TRBV11-1 to TRBJ2-1; perhaps TRBD1 as D (5 bases). The CDR3 covers 13 residues. V lost 3 bases and J 8 bases, leaving 11 bases between the germline ends. Looked up from germline, CDR1 is SGHAT and CDR2 is FQDESV (reference sequence). The full variable domain, in which reference TRBV11-1 and TRBJ2-1 provide the parts outside the CDR3, is EAEVAQSPRYKITEKSQAVAFWCDPISGHATLYWYRQILGQGPELLVQFQDESVVDDSQLPKDRFSAERLKGVDSTLKIQPAELGDSAMYLCASSLGRADEQFFGPGTRLTVL.

About this clone: One end of the junction is discordant with germline, which a read error may explain. V and J are TRBV2 and TRBJ1-5; 7 bases map to TRBD1. The length of the CDR3 is 16 residues. Germline V gene sequence: CDR1 SNHLY, CDR2 FYNNEI. CDR3 nucleotides: TGTGCCAGCAGCGAAGCGGGAGGGGGCGCAAATCAGCCCCAGCATTTT. Amino acids: CASSEAGGGANQPQHF.